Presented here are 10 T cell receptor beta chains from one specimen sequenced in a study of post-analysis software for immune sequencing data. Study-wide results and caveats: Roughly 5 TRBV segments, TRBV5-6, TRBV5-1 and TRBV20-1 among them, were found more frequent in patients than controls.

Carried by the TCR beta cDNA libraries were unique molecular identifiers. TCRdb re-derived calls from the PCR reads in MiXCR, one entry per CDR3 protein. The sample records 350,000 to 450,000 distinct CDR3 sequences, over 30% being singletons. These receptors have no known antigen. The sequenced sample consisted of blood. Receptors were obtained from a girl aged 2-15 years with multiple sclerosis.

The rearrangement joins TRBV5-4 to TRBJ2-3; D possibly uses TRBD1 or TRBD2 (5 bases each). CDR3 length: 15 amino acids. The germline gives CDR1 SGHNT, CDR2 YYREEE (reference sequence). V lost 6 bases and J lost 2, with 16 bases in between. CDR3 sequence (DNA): TGTGCCAGCACCGAGAGGGGTTCGCCCACAGATACGCAGTATTTT. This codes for CASTERGSPTDTQYF.

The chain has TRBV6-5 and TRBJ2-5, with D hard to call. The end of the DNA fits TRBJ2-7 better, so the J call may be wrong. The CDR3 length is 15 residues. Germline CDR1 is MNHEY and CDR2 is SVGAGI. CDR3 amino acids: CASSYSQVPNYEQYF. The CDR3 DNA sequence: TGTGCCAGCAGTTACTCCCAGGTTCCAAACTACGAGCAGTACTTC.

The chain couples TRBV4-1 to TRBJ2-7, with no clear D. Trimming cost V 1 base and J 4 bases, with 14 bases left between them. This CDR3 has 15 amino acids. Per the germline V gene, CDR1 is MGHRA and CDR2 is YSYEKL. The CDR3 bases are TGCGCCAGCAGCCAAGGAAAAGTATCGATGTACGAGCAGTACTTC. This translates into CASSQGKVSMYEQYF.

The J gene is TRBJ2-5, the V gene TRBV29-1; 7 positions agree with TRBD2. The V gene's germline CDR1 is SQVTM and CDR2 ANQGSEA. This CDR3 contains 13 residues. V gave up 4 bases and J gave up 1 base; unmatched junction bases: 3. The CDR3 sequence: CSVGPSGQETQYF. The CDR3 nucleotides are TGCAGCGTTGGGCCTAGCGGCCAAGAGACCCAGTACTTC. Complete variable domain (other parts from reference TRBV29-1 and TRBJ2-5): SAVISQKPSRDICQRGTSLTIQCQVDSQVTMMFWYRQQPGQSLTLIATANQGSEATYESGFVIDKFPISRPNLTFSTLTVSNMSPEDSSIYLCSVGPSGQETQYFGPGTRLLVL.

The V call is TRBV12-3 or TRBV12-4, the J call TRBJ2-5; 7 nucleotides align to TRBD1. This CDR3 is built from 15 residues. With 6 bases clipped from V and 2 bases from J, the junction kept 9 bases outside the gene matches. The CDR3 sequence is CASSFSDRVQETQYF. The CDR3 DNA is TGTGCCAGCAGCTTTTCCGACAGGGTACAAGAGACCCAGTACTTC.

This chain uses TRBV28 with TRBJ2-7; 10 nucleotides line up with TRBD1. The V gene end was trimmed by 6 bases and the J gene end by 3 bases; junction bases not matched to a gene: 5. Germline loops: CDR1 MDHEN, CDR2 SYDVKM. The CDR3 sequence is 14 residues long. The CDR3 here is CASRMDRGYYEQYF. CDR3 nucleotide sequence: TGTGCCAGCAGGATGGACAGGGGGTACTACGAGCAGTACTTC.

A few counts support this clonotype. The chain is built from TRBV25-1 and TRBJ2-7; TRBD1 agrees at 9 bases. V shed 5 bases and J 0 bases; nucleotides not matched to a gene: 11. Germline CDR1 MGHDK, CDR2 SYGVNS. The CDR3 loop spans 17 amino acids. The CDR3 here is CASSKGQGFPSSYEQYF. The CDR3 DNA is TGTGCCAGCAGTAAGGGACAGGGTTTCCCGAGCTCCTACGAGCAGTACTTC.

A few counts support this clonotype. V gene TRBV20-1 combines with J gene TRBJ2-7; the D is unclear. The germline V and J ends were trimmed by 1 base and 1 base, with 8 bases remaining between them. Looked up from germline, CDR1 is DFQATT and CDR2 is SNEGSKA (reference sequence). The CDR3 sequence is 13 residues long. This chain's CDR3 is CSARGPTSYEQYF. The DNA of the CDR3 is TGCAGTGCTAGAGGCCCCACATCCTACGAGCAGTACTTC.

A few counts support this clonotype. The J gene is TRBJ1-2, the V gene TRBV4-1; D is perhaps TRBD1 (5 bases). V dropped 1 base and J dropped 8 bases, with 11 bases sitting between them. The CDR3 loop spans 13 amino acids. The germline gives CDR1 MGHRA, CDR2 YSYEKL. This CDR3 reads CASSQAGGRGYTF. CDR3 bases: TGCGCCAGCAGCCAAGCTGGGGGAAGGGGCTACACCTTC.

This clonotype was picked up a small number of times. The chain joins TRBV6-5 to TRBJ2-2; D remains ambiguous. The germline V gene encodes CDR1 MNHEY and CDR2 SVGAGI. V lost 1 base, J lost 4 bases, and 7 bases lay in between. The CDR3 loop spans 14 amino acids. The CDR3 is CASSYLFTTGELFF. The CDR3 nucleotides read TGTGCCAGCAGTTACTTATTTACCACCGGGGAGCTGTTTTTT.